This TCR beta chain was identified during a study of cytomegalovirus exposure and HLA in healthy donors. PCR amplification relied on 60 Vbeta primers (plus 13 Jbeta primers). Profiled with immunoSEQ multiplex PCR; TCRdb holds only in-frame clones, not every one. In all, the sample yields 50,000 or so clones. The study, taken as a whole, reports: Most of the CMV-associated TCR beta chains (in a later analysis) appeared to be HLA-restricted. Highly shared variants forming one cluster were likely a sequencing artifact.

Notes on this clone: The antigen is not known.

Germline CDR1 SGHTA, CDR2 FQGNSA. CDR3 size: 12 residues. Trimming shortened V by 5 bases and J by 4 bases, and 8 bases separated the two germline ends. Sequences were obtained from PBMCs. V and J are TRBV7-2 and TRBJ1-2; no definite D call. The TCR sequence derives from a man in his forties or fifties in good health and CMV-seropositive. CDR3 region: CASSLNAYGYTF. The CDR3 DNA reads TGTGCCAGCAGCCTAAATGCCTATGGCTACACCTTC.